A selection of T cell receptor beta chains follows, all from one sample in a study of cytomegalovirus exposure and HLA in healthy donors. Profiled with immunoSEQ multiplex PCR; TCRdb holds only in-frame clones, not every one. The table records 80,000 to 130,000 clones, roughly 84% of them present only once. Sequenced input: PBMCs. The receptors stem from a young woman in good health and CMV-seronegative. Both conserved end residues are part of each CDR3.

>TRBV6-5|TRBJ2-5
CASSYLPGTGVRTQYF
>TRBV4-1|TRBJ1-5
CASSQSDSTNQPQHF
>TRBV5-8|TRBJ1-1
CASSWGQGRTEAFF
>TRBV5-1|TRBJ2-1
CASSPPGLAGGREQFF
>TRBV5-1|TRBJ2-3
CASSLVPGGKADTQYF
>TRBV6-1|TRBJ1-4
CASSEAAGTGSEKLFF
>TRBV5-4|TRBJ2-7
CASSLGLVGSYEQYF
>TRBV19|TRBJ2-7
CASSMAQGPTYEQYF
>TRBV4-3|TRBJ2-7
CASSQDLLAEYEQYF
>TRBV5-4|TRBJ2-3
CASSMTGADTDTQYF
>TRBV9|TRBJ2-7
CASSVAGTSFYEQYF
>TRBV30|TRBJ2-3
CAWSVQKRNTQYF
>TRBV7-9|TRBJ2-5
CASSPSTGRETQYF
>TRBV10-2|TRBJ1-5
CASSESRDRGLNQPQHF
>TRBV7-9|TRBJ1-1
CSSSLALDRATEAFF
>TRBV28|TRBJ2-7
CASSFLGVGDEQYF
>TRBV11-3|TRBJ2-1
CASSLVGGSLSSQFF
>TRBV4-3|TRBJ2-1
CASSQGRALAHEQFF
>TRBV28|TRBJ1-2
CASFPPSDRFKTNYGYTF
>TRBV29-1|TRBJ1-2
CSVVGRTGIPYGYTF
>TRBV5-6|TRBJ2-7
CASSWDSSYEQYF
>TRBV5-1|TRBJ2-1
CASSLVSLADNEQFF
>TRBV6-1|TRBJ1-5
CASSKTGVSNQPQHF
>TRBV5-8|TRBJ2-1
CASKPQSSYNEQFF
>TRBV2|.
CASSLRYEQYF
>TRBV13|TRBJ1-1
CASSLEGRDTEAFF
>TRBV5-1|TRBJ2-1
CASSLAGTSGFNEQFF
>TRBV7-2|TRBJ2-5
CASSPREGETQYF
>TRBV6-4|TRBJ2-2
CASSSGQQNTGELFF
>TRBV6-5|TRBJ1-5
CASRAAGQYQPQHF
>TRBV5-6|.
CASSLDAGGHYEQYF
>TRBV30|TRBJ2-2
CAWSEAGELFF
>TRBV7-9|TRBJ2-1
CASSPWGQDEQFF
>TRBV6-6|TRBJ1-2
CASSSDSLNYGYTF
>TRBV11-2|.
CASSLVTSGSYSYEQYF
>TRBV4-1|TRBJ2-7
CASSQDNGAGVYYEQYF
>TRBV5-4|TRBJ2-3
CASSGGQGSDTQYF
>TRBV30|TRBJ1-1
CAWIGVEAFF
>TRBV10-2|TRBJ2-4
CASSVGSLAGEQYF
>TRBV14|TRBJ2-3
CASSQLDSGGLDTQYF
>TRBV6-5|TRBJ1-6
CASSHRQGHNSPLHF
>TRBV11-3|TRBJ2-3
CASSLDLADTQYF
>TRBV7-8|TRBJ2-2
CASSLRSGGPGELFF
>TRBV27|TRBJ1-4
CASRQSGTGGEKLFF
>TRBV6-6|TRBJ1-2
CASSYGVTGRDGYTF
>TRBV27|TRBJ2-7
CASWYSAGTEQYF
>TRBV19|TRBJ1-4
CASTRTGATNEKLFF
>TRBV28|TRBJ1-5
CASSLGQPNQPQHF
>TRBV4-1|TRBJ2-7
CASSQVSGNLPYEQYF
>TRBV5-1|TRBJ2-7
CASSLQGAPYEQYF
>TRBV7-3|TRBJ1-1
CASSFTRVDTEAFF
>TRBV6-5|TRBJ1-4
CASSLGQRNEKLFF
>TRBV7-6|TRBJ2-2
CASSSGGNTGELFF
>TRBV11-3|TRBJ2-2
CASSFSGTDDTGELFF
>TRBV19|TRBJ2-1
CASRVTSYNEQFF